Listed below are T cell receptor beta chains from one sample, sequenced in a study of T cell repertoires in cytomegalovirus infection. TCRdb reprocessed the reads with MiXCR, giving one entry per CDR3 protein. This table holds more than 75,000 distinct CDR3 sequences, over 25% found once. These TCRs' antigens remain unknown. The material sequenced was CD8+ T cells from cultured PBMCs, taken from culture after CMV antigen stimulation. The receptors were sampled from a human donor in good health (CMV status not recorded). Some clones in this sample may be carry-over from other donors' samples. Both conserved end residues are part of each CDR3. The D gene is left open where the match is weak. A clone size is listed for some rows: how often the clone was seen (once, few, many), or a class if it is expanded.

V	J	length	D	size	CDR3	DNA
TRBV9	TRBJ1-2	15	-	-	CASSGLRGGGYGYTF	TGTGCCAGCAGCGGCCTCAGGGGTGGAGGCTATGGCTACACCTTC
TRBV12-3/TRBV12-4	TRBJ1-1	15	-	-	CASRGYRRLNTEAFF	TGTGCCAGCAGGGGGTACAGGAGATTGAACACTGAAGCTTTCTTT
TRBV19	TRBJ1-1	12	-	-	CASSIGGLEAFF	TGTGCCAGTAGTATAGGGGGGCTCGAAGCTTTCTTT
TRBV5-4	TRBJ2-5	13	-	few	CASSLAIQETQYF	TGTGCCAGCAGCTTGGCCATTCAAGAGACCCAGTACTTC
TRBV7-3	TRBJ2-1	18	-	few	CASSLWGYGGNTYNEQFF	TGTGCCAGCAGCTTATGGGGATATGGGGGGAATACCTACAATGAGCAGTTCTTC
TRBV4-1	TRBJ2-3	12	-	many	CASSQAPDTQYF	TGCGCCAGCAGCCAGGCACCAGATACGCAGTATTTT
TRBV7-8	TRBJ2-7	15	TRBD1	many	CASSLEGQGAWEQYF	TGTGCCAGCAGCTTAGAGGGACAGGGGGCTTGGGAGCAGTACTTC
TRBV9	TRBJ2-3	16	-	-	CASSVAWGTDTDTQYF	TGTGCCAGCAGCGTAGCTTGGGGGACCGACACAGATACGCAGTATTTT
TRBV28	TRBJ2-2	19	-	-	CASSLSLGAGDFDTGELFF	TGTGCCAGCAGTTTATCTCTCGGGGCTGGGGATTTTGACACCGGGGAGCTGTTTTTT
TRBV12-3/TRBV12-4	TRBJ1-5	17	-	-	CASSLGPGHGLNQPQHF	TGTGCCAGCAGTTTAGGACCGGGACACGGGCTTAATCAGCCCCAGCATTTT
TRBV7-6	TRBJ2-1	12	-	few	CASSLLDNEQFF	TGTGCCAGCAGCTTACTGGATAATGAGCAGTTCTTC
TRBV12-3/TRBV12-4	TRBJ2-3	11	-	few	CASSSPDTQYF	TGTGCCAGCAGTTCTCCAGATACGCAGTATTTT
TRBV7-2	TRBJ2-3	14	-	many	CASSLALGADTQYF	TGTGCCAGCAGTCTAGCACTTGGCGCAGATACGCAGTATTTT
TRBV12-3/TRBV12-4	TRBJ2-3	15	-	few	CASSLGADSTDTQYF	TGTGCCAGCAGTTTGGGAGCGGATTCCACAGATACGCAGTATTTT
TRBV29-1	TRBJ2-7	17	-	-	CSVVKGPLATHSYEQYF	TGCAGCGTTGTAAAAGGCCCCCTAGCGACCCACTCCTACGAGCAGTACTTC
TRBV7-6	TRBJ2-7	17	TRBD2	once	CASSPMLAGPSSYEQYF	TGTGCCAGCAGCCCCATGCTAGCGGGACCTAGCTCCTACGAGCAGTACTTC
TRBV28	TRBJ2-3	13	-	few	CASSLYSTDTQYF	TGTGCCAGCAGTTTATACAGCACAGATACGCAGTATTTT
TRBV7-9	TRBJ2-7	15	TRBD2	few	CASSVTSGGPHEQYF	TGTGCCAGCAGCGTAACTAGCGGGGGGCCCCACGAGCAGTACTTC
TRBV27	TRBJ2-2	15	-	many	CASVSLERGTGELFF	TGTGCCAGCGTATCCCTCGAGCGAGGCACCGGGGAGCTGTTTTTT
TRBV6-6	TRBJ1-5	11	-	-	CASGPNQPQHF	TGTGCCAGCGGACCCAATCAGCCCCAGCATTTT
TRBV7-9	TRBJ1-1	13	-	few	CASSLGGFLEAFF	TGTGCCAGCAGCTTAGGGGGGTTCCTTGAAGCTTTCTTT
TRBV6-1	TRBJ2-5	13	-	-	CASFTGWGETQYF	TGTGCCAGCTTCACAGGGTGGGGAGAGACCCAGTACTTC
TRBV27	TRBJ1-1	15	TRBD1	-	CASSGDRDLNTEAFF	TGTGCCAGCAGCGGGGACAGAGATTTGAACACTGAAGCTTTCTTT
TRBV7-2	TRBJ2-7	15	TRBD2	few	CASSLKLAGGREQYF	TGTGCCAGCAGCTTAAAACTAGCGGGGGGGCGTGAGCAGTACTTC
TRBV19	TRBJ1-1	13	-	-	CASSISRNTEAFF	TGTGCCAGTAGTATAAGCCGGAACACTGAAGCTTTCTTT
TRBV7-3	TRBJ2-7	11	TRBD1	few	CATYQGVEQYF	TGTGCCACATACCAGGGGGTCGAGCAGTACTTC
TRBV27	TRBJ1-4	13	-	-	CASSLIGDEKLFF	TGTGCCAGCAGTTTAATAGGGGATGAAAAACTGTTTTTT
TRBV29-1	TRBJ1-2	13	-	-	CSVEGDFNYGYTF	TGCAGCGTGGAGGGGGACTTTAACTATGGCTACACCTTC
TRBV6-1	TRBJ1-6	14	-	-	CASSSGGSGSPLHF	TGTGCCAGCAGTTCTGGGGGCTCCGGTTCACCCCTCCACTTT
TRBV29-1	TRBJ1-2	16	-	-	CSVEDRDNPNLYGYTF	TGCAGCGTTGAAGACCGGGACAACCCGAACCTCTATGGCTACACCTTC
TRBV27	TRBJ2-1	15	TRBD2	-	CASTRGTSAHNEQFF	TGTGCCAGCACCCGGGGGACTAGCGCTCACAATGAGCAGTTCTTC
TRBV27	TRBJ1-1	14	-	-	CASREVVGNTEAFF	TGTGCCAGCAGGGAGGTTGTGGGGAACACTGAAGCTTTCTTT
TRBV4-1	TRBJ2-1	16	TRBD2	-	CASSQVLGTRNNEQFF	TGCGCCAGCAGCCAAGTCCTCGGGACTAGAAACAATGAGCAGTTCTTC
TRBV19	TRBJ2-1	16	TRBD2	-	CASSIEGTSPYNEQFF	TGTGCCAGTAGTATAGAAGGGACTAGCCCCTACAATGAGCAGTTCTTC
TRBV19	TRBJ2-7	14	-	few	CASSTGTPTYEQYF	TGTGCCAGTAGTACCGGGACACCCACCTACGAGCAGTACTTC
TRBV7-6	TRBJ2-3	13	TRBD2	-	CASFQGGSDTQYF	TGTGCCAGCTTCCAGGGAGGGTCAGATACGCAGTATTTT
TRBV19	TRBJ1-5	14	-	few	CATLDGNSNQPQHF	TGTGCCACCCTGGACGGGAATAGCAATCAGCCCCAGCATTTT
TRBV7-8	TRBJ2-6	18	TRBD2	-	CASIPPTSVGSGANVLTF	TGTGCCAGCATCCCTCCAACTAGCGTCGGGTCTGGGGCCAACGTCCTGACTTTC
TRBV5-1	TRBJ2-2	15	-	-	CASSLERRNTGELFF	TGCGCCAGCAGCTTGGAACGACGGAACACCGGGGAGCTGTTTTTT
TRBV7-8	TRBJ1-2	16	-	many	CASSLGRTGGSYGYTF	TGTGCCAGCAGCTTAGGCCGGACCGGAGGGAGCTATGGCTACACCTTC
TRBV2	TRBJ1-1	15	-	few	CASSDPAAGRTEAFF	TGTGCCAGCAGTGACCCTGCGGCAGGGAGGACTGAAGCTTTCTTT
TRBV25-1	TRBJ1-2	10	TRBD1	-	CASGQVNYTF	TGTGCCAGTGGACAGGTCAATTACACCTTC
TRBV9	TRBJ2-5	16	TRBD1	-	CASSALTGGPGETQYF	TGTGCCAGCAGCGCCCTGACAGGGGGCCCCGGTGAGACCCAGTACTTC
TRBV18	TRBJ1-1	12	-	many	CASSGGHGEAFF	TGTGCCAGCTCAGGGGGGCACGGTGAAGCTTTCTTT
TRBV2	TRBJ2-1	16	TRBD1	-	CASSRTGGQLRNEQFF	TGTGCCAGCAGTCGGACAGGGGGACAACTACGGAATGAGCAGTTCTTC
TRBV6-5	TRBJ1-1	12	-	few	CASSYSWGEAFF	TGTGCCAGCAGTTACTCGTGGGGGGAAGCTTTCTTT
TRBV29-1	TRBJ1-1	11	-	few	CSVDPGIKAFF	TGCAGCGTTGACCCGGGAATCAAGGCTTTCTTT
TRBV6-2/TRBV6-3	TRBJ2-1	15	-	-	CASSYGGTSYNEQFF	TGTGCCAGCAGTTACGGGGGGACCTCCTACAATGAGCAGTTCTTC